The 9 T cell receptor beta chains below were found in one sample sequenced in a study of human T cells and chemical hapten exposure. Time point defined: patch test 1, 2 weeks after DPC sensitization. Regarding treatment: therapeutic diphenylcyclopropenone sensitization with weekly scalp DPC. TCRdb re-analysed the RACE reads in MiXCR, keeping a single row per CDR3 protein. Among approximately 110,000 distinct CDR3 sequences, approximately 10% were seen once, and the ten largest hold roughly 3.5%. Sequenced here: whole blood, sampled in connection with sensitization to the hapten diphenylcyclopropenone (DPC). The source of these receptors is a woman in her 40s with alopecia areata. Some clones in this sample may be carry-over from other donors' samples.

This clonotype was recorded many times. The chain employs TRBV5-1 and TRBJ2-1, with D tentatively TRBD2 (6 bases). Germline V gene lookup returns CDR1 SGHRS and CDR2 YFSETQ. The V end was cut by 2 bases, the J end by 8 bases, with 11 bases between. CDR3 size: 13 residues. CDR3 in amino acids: CASSFGGGDEQFF. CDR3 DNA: TGCGCCAGCAGCTTCGGGGGAGGAGATGAGCAGTTCTTC.

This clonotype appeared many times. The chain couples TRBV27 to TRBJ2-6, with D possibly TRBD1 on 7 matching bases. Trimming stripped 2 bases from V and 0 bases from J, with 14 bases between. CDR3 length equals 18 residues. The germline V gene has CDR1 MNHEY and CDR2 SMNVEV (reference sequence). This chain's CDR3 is CASSLRQGLGSGANVLTF. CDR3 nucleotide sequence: TGTGCCAGCAGTTTAAGACAGGGACTCGGCTCTGGGGCCAACGTCCTGACTTTC.

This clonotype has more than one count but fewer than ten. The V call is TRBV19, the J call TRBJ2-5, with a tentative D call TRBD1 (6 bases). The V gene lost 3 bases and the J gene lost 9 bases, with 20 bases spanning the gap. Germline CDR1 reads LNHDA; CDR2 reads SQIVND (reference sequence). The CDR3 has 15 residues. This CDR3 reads CASSIFGQGQMAQYF. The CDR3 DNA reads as TGTGCCAGTAGTATTTTCGGCCAGGGGCAGATGGCCCAGTACTTC.

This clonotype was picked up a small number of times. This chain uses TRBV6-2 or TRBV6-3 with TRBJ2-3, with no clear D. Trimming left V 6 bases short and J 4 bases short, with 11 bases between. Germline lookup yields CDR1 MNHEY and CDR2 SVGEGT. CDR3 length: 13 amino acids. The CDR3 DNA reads TGTGCCAGCAGCCTACTGACTCCAGATACGCAGTATTTT. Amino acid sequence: CASSLLTPDTQYF.

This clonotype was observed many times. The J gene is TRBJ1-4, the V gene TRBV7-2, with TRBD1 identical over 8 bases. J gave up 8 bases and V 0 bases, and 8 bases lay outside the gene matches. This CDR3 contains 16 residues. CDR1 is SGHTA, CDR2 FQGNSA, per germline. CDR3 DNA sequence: TGTGCCAGCAGCTTAGCCCCTCAGGGGGCTTTGGAAAAACTGTTTTTT. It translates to CASSLAPQGALEKLFF.

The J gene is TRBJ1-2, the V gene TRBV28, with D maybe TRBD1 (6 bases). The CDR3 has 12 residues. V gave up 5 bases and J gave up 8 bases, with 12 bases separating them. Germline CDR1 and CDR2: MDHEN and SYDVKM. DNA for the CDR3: TGTGCCAGCAGTCAGGGGTGGCAGGGCTACACCTTC. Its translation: CASSQGWQGYTF.

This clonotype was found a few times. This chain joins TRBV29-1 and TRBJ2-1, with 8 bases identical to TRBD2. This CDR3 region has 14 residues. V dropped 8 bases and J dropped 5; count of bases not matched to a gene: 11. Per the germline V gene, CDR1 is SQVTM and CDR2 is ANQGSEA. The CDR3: CSSLAGGPDNEQFF. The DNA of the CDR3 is TGCAGCTCTCTGGCGGGAGGTCCGGACAATGAGCAGTTCTTC.

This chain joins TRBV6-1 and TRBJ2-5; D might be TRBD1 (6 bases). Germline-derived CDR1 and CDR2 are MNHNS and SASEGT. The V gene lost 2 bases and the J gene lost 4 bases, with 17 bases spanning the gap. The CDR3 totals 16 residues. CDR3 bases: TGTGCCAGCAGTGAAAGTGCAGGGGCCTTCGGAGAGACCCAGTACTTC. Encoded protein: CASSESAGAFGETQYF.

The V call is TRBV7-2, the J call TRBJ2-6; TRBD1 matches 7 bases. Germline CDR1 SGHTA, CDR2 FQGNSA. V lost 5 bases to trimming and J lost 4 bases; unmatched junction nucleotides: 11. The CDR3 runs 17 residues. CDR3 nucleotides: TGTGCCAGCAGCCCCGTAGGGGGCGGTTCGGGGGCCAACGTCCTGACTTTC. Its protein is CASSPVGGGSGANVLTF.